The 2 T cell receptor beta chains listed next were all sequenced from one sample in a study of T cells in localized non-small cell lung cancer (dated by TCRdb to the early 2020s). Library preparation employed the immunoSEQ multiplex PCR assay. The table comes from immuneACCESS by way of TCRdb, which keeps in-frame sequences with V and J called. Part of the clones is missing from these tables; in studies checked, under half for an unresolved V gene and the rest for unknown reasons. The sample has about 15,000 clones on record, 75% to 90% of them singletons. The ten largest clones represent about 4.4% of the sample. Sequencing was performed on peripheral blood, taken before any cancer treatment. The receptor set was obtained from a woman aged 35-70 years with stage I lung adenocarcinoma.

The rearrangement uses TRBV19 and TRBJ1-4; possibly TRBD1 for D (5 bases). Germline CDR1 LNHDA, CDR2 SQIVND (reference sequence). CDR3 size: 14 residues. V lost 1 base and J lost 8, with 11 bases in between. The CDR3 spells CASSIGGVREKLFF. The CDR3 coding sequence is TGTGCCAGTAGTATAGGGGGGGTCCGCGAAAAACTGTTTTTT.

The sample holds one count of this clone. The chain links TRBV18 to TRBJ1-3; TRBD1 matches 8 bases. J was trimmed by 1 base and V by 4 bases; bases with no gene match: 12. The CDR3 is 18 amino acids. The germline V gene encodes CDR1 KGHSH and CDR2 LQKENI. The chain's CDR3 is CASSLMDRAIKSGNTIYF. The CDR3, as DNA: TGTGCCAGCTCACTCATGGACAGGGCGATAAAATCTGGAAACACCATATATTTT.